Listed here is a single TCR beta chain. Unique molecular identifiers tagged every individual TCR cDNA molecule. Via MiXCR, TCRdb re-called the 5' RACE reads, giving one row per CDR3 protein. The sample records around 110,000 distinct CDR3 sequences, 12% being singletons. This entry is derived from a study of spatial heterogeneity in lung cancer. On the study more broadly: The study sequenced follow-up PBMC samples when they were available, at a median of about 2 years after resection. Raw sequencing reads included, on average, more than 8.5 appearances of each unique TCR and UMI combination. The study consistently detected more beta-chain than alpha-chain sequences.

Time point defined: blood at routine non-recurrence follow-up after resection. Whole RNA came from tumor, nontumor lung or frozen PBMC and was sequenced without being sorted. The source material was PBMCs, sampled at follow-up. The TCR comes from a male donor with early-stage non-small cell lung cancer.

The CDR3 DNA reads as TGTGCCAGCAGCCAATTCGGGTCCGGGACAAGCTACGAGCAGTACTTC. Translating gives CASSQFGSGTSYEQYF. The chain joins TRBV3-1 to TRBJ2-7; tentative D call: TRBD1 (6 bases). Trimming removed 2 bases from V and 3 bases from J, with 17 bases in between. The CDR3 runs 16 residues. Germline V lookup: CDR1 LGHDT, CDR2 YNNKEL (reference sequence).